The sequence of this T cell receptor (beta chain) was determined in a study of tumor and adjacent non-tumor tissue in lung cancer. Turning to this clonotype: This may stem from a read error, because a much larger clone lies one nucleotide away.

Three rounds of nested PCR, following a modified ARM-PCR protocol, produced the TCRbeta library. Using its own MiXCR run on the multiplex PCR reads, TCRdb lists one record per CDR3 protein. Of some 95,000 distinct CDR3 sequences listed, approximately 80% are singletons. There are 15 residues in the CDR3. Trimming cost V 3 bases and J 5 bases; bases outside gene matches: 9. Germline V lookup: CDR1 SEHNR, CDR2 FQNEAQ (reference sequence). No cell sorting was done before RNA was extracted from the tissue. The normal lung tissue was taken more than 3 cm from the tumor edge. The sample was distant non-tumor lung tissue. The source is a man aged 55 to 69 with small cell lung cancer. The rearrangement uses TRBV7-9 and TRBJ2-5; 7 nucleotides agree with TRBD1. CDR3 sequence: CASSFVGRGQETQYF. The CDR3, as DNA: TGTGCCAGCAGCTTTGTTGGCAGGGGACAGGAGACCCAGTACTTC. Using reference TRBV7-9 and TRBJ2-5 for the parts outside the CDR3, the full variable domain is DTGVSQNPRHKITKRGQNVTFRCDPISEHNRLYWYRQTLGQGPEFLTYFQNEAQLEKSRLLSDRFSAERPKGSFSTLEIQRTEQGDSAMYLCASSFVGRGQETQYFGPGTRLLVL.